This T cell receptor (beta chain) stems from a study of blood T cell repertoires in COVID-19. Study details: The study drew acute and convalescent COVID-19 samples from the United States, Italy and Spain. Sample material is recorded as cDNA or gDNA derived from T cells, B-cell-depleted T cells, or PBMCs.

In the original processing: Amplification of reference gene primers provided the estimated nucleated cell counts. Only in-frame clones appear in the TCRdb table, and some are missing; sequencing was by immunoSEQ multiplex PCR. V, J and clone size are those of that table, while D and trimming were read from the DNA. The table has about 310,000 clones, 85% seen once. The V and J ends lost 5 bases and 4 bases respectively, with 6 bases between them. Per the germline V gene, CDR1 is SQVTM and CDR2 is ANQGSEA. This CDR3 is built from 10 residues. The receptor was isolated from a woman in her 30s who had been exposed to COVID-19. J is TRBJ2-7 and V is TRBV29-1; D not resolved. The sample comprised PBMCs or T cells enriched from blood (not recorded which). The CDR3 region has the DNA TGCAGCGTTCGACTTTACGAGCAGTACTTC. Translation: CSVRLYEQYF.